A single T cell receptor beta chain is shown here with its context. Profiled with immunoSEQ multiplex PCR; TCRdb holds only in-frame clones, not every one. The sample has under 2,500,000 clones; approximately 94% are singletons. This sample was included in a study of shared clonotypes between healthy human individuals. Germline loops: CDR1 KGHSH, CDR2 LQKENI. V was clipped by 3 bases and J by 2 bases, with 10 bases between them. CDR3 length equals 14 residues. The study drew all its donors from Caucasian adults living in Nashville, Tennessee. The chain employs TRBV18 and TRBJ1-2, with D uncertain. This sequence originates from a man in his late teens or twenties in good health. The sample consisted of naive CD4+ T cells sorted from blood. As for subset: CD45RA+ positively selected. The CDR3 sequence is CASSPLTDNYGYTF. CDR3 sequence (DNA): TGTGCCAGCTCACCGCTGACGGACAACTATGGCTACACCTTC.